The next 7 T cell receptor beta chains were all read from a single sample in a study of T cell changes during pregnancy in multiple sclerosis. Assay: immunoSEQ multiplex PCR; the TCRdb copy retains only in-frame clones and omits some. This table holds 20,000 to 25,000 clones, around 93% found once. The sequencing used CD4+ T cells from peripheral blood mononuclear cells, collected in the third trimester of pregnancy. All receptors derive from a female donor with multiple sclerosis, enrolled in a pregnancy study.

The rearrangement joins TRBV11-2 to TRBJ2-7, with 13 bases lining up with TRBD2. CDR3 length: 15 amino acids. The trim removed 3 bases at V and 5 bases at J, leaving 4 bases unmatched. The germline CDR1 and CDR2 sequences are SGHAT and FQNNGV. The DNA for the CDR3 is TGTGCCAGCAGCTTCTCTGGGACTAGCGGGGACGAGCAGTACTTC. This translates into CASSFSGTSGDEQYF.

The V call is TRBV6-6, the J call TRBJ1-2; a possible D gene is TRBD1 (5 bases). Germline CDR1 reads MNHNY; CDR2 reads SVGAGI (reference sequence). The CDR3 runs 15 residues. V lost 5 bases and J lost 0, with 13 bases in between. The CDR3 DNA reads TGTGCCAGCAGTCCCAACAGGATATCTAACTATGGCTACACCTTC. Translated, it gives CASSPNRISNYGYTF.

The CDR3 DNA sequence: TGCGCCAGCAGCCAAGAGGACAGGGGGCTTTCGGGAAACACCATATATTTT. This sequence encodes CASSQEDRGLSGNTIYF. The chain links TRBV4-1 to TRBJ1-3; the match to TRBD1 covers 11 bases. The trim removed 0 bases at V and 4 bases at J, leaving 5 bases unmatched. The CDR3 loop spans 17 amino acids. Germline loops: CDR1 MGHRA, CDR2 YSYEKL.

The chain uses TRBV9 and TRBJ1-2; no firm D call. V was pared by 0 bases and J by 4 bases, with 10 bases between. This CDR3 spans 14 amino acids. CDR1 is SGDLS and CDR2 is YYNGEE in the germline V gene. This CDR3 reads CASSVGGGGYGYTF. In nucleotides, the CDR3 is TGTGCCAGCAGCGTAGGTGGAGGCGGCTATGGCTACACCTTC.

V gene TRBV27 combines with J gene TRBJ2-1; D possibly corresponds to TRBD1 (7 bases). This CDR3 region has 13 residues. Trimming left V 4 bases short and J 7 bases short, with 11 bases between. Germline V gene lookup returns CDR1 MNHEY and CDR2 SMNVEV (reference sequence). The CDR3 nucleotides read TGTGCCAGCAGTTCCCAGGGGGGTAATGAGCAGTTCTTC. Translated: CASSSQGGNEQFF.

The chain employs TRBV5-6 and TRBJ1-1; 8 bases are shared with TRBD1. After removal of 0 bases from V and 6 bases from J, the junction contained 4 bases not matched to a gene. The CDR3 sequence is 14 residues long. In germline, CDR1 is SGHDT, CDR2 YYEEEE. The chain's CDR3 is CASSLGRGQPEAFF. CDR3 DNA: TGTGCCAGCAGCTTGGGCAGGGGGCAACCTGAAGCTTTCTTT. The full variable domain, with the rest looked up from reference TRBV5-6 and TRBJ1-1, is DAGVTQSPTHLIKTRGQQVTLRCSPKSGHDTVSWYQQALGQGPQFIFQYYEEEERQRGNFPDRFSGHQFPNYSSELNVNALLLGDSALYLCASSLGRGQPEAFFGQGTRLTVV.

This chain connects TRBV19 to TRBJ1-5; no clear D gene. V shed 8 bases and J shed 7 bases, with 21 bases lying between them. The CDR3 loop spans 15 amino acids. The germline CDR1 and CDR2 sequences are LNHDA and SQIVND (reference sequence). The DNA of the CDR3 is TGTGCCAGTCACCCCCTCCCCCCTGGCCGCCAGCCCCAGCATTTT. Protein product: CASHPLPPGRQPQHF.